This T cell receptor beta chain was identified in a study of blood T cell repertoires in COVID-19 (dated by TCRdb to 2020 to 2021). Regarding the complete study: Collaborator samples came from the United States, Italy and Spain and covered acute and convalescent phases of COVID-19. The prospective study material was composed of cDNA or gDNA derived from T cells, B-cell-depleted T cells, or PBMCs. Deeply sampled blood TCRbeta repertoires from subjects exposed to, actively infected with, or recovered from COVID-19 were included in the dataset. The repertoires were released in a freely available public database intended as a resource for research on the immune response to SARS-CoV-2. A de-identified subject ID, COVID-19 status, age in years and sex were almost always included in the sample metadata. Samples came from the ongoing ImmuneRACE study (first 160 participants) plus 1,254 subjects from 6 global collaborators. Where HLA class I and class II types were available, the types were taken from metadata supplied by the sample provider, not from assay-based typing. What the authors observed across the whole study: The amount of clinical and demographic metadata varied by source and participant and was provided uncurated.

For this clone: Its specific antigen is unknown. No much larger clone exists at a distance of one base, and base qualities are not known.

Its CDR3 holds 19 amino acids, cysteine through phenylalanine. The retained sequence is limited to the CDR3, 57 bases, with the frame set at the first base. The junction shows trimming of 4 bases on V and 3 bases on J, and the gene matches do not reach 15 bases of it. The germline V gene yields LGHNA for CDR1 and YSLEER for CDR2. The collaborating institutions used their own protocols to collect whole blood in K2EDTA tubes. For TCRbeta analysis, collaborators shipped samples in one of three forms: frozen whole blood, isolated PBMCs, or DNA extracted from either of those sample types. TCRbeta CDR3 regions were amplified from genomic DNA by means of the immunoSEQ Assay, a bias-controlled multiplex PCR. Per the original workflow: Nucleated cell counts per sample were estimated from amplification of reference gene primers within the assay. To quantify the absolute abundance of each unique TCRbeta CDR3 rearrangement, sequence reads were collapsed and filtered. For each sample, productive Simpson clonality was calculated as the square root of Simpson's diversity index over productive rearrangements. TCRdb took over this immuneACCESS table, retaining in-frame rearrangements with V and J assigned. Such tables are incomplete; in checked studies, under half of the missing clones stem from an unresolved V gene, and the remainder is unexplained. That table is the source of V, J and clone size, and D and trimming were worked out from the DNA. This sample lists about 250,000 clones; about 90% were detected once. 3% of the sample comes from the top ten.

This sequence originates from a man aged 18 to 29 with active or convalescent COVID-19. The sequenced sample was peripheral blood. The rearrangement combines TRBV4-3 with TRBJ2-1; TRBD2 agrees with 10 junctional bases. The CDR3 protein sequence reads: CASSPFVGSGRGDYNEQFF. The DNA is TGCGCCAGCAGCCCTTTCGTGGGGAGCGGGAGGGGGGACTACAATGAGCAGTTCTTC.